Detailed here is one TCR beta chain. This table comes from immunoSEQ multiplex PCR, and its TCRdb copy is limited to in-frame clones, with some not included. This sample has roughly 100,000 clones, with approximately 80% found just once. The record originates from a study of blood T cell repertoires in COVID-19. On the study more broadly: PBMCs, B-cell-depleted T cells, or T cells were the source of the cDNA or gDNA that made up the material.

Germline V lookup: CDR1 SGHTA, CDR2 FQGTGA. V lost 3 bases, J lost 6 bases, and 14 bases lay in between. This CDR3 has 14 residues. This TCR derives from an elderly man with acute or convalescent COVID-19. The chain joins TRBV7-3 to TRBJ1-1; no definite D call. Source material: peripheral blood. The CDR3 reads CASSFGSGFSEAFF. The CDR3 coding sequence is TGTGCCAGCAGCTTTGGGTCAGGCTTCTCTGAAGCTTTCTTT. Supplemented by reference TRBV7-3 and TRBJ1-1, the full variable domain reads GAGVSQTPSNKVTEKGKYVELRCDPISGHTALYWYRQSLGQGPEFLIYFQGTGAADDSGLPNDRFFAVRPEGSVSTLKIQRTERGDSAVYLCASSFGSGFSEAFFGQGTRLTVV.